The following is a T cell receptor beta chain sequence with its context. Its cognate antigen is unknown. This entry comes from a study of human T cells and chemical hapten exposure. Study information: Weekly administration of diphenylcyclopropenone to the scalp of patients continued throughout the roughly 25-week study. Study-level findings and limits: Against controls, expanded TCRs gave rise to significantly more large CDR3 similarity clusters.

Library preparation tagged each individual cDNA molecule with a unique molecular identifier. MiXCR, applied by TCRdb to the RACE reads, yields one record per CDR3 protein. The repertoire consists of 100,000 or so distinct CDR3 sequences, with approximately 11% occurring once and the leading ten covering around 2.1%. Sample time point: patch test 2, 6 weeks after DPC sensitization. Treatment: therapeutic diphenylcyclopropenone sensitization with weekly scalp DPC. V lost 6 bases and J 2 bases, leaving 5 bases between the germline ends. The CDR3 is made up of 11 amino acids. Germline V gene lookup returns CDR1 MNHEY and CDR2 SVGEGT.

This receptor was obtained from a middle-aged man with alopecia areata. Some clones in this sample may be carry-over from other donors' samples. The rearrangement links TRBV6-2 or TRBV6-3 to TRBJ2-7; D not certain. The sequenced sample was whole blood, obtained in connection with sensitization to the hapten diphenylcyclopropenone (DPC). The CDR3 DNA follows: TGTGCCAGCAGGGCCGCCTACGAGCAGTACTTC. It encodes CASRAAYEQYF.